This T cell receptor (beta chain) was sequenced during a study of blood T cell repertoires in COVID-19. Looking at the study overall: T cells, B-cell-depleted T cells, or PBMCs provided the cDNA or gDNA that served as material.

Generated by immunoSEQ multiplex PCR, the TCRdb table keeps only in-frame clones and is missing some. In the table there are hundreds of thousands of clones, around 84% of which are singletons. Trimming shortened V by 4 bases and J by 2 bases, and 13 bases separated the two germline ends. Germline lookup yields CDR1 SGHNT and CDR2 YYREEE (reference sequence). This CDR3 spans 14 amino acids. Sequenced input: PBMCs or T cells enriched from blood (not recorded which). The clonotype was recovered from a man in his forties or fifties who had been exposed to COVID-19. This chain uses TRBV5-4 with TRBJ2-7; no clear D gene. As DNA, the CDR3 is TGTGCCAGCAGCCCGAGACTGGATGCCTACGAGCAGTACTTC. Its translation: CASSPRLDAYEQYF. Combining the CDR3 with reference TRBV5-4 and TRBJ2-7 gives the whole variable domain ETGVTQSPTHLIKTRGQQVTLRCSSQSGHNTVSWYQQALGQGPQFIFQYYREEENGRGNFPPRFSGLQFPNYSSELNVNALELDDSALYLCASSPRLDAYEQYFGPGTRLTVT.